What follows describes a single TCR beta chain. The target antigen is unknown. The sample belongs to a study of T cell responses to AZD1222 COVID-19 vaccine. Study observations and caveats: The study found Spike-specific TCR breadth and depth rose after two AZD1222 doses. Repertoires were sampled only after the peak T cell response.

Repertoires were generated with immunoSEQ multiplex PCR, while TCRdb's copy carries only in-frame clones and drops some. This sample carries approximately 150,000 clones, approximately 91% of them seen once, and the ten largest clones take roughly 1.3%. Germline CDR1 and CDR2: SGHRS and YFSETQ. Trimming cost V 7 bases and J 3 bases; bases outside gene matches: 12. The CDR3 is made up of 15 amino acids. The sample was peripheral blood, taken 28 days after the second AZD1222 dose. This sequence originates from an adult who received the AZD1222 COVID-19 vaccine. The gene calls are TRBV5-1 and TRBJ2-7, with 8 positions matching TRBD1. The CDR3 reads CASAEGQALFYEQYF. The CDR3 region has the DNA TGCGCCAGCGCGGAGGGACAGGCACTATTCTACGAGCAGTACTTC.